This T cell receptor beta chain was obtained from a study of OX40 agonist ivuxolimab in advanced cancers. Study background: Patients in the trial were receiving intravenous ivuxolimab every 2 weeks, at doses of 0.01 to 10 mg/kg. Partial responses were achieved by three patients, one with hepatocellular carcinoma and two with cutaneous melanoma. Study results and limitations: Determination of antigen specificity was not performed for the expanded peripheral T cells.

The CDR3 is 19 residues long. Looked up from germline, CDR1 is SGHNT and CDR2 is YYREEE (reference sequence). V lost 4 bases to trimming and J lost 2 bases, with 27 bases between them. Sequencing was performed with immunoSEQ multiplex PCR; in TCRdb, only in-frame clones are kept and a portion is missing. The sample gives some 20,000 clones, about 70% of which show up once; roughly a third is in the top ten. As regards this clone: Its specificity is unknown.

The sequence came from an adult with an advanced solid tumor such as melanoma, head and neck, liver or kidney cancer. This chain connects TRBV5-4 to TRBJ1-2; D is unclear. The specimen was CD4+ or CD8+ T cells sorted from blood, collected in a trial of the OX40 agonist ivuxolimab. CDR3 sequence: CASSPSPRASIIKNYGYTF. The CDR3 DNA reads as TGTGCCAGCAGCCCGTCCCCGAGGGCATCCATCATAAAAAACTATGGCTACACCTTC.